This is a list of T cell receptor beta chains from one sample in a study of blood T cell repertoires in COVID-19. TCRdb's table, derived via immunoSEQ multiplex PCR, lists solely in-frame clones and lacks some. This table holds 100,000 or so clones, around 72% found once. Material: peripheral blood. Source of these receptors: a woman aged 80 or over with acute or convalescent COVID-19. CDR3s include the opening cysteine and the closing phenylalanine or tryptophan. Fields, in order: D gene, J gene, V gene, CDR3 protein. A D gene is named only where the DNA matches it firmly.

D: .; J: TRBJ1-1; V: TRBV15; CDR3: CATSRMAGNTEAFF
D: TRBD1; J: TRBJ1-5; V: TRBV10-3; CDR3: CAIGQGSNQPQHF
D: .; J: TRBJ1-1; V: TRBV6-2/TRBV6-3; CDR3: CASSYGLGVGTEAFF
D: .; J: TRBJ2-7; V: TRBV29-1; CDR3: CSVLITGYEQYF
D: .; J: TRBJ1-5; V: TRBV5-1; CDR3: CASSLGGGDQPQHF
D: .; J: TRBJ2-1; V: TRBV4-3; CDR3: CASSQDVGRGIYNEQFF
D: .; J: TRBJ2-4; V: TRBV19; CDR3: CASSIDSGIAKNIQYF
D: .; J: TRBJ2-5; V: TRBV6-2/TRBV6-3; CDR3: CASSPFQETQYF
D: .; J: TRBJ1-1; V: TRBV4-3; CDR3: CASSERTAMNTEAFF
D: TRBD1; J: TRBJ1-1; V: TRBV28; CDR3: CASRTGGTEAFF
D: TRBD1; J: TRBJ2-2; V: TRBV13; CDR3: CASSRDRVNTGELFF
D: .; J: TRBJ1-2; V: TRBV6-2/TRBV6-3; CDR3: CASSYSRGGYTF
D: TRBD1; J: TRBJ2-4; V: TRBV29-1; CDR3: CSVDGTGTGSIQYF
D: .; J: TRBJ1-1; V: TRBV3-1/TRBV3-2; CDR3: CASSRKNTEAFF
D: .; J: TRBJ1-1; V: TRBV7-9; CDR3: CASSPRGRRDTEAFF
D: TRBD2; J: TRBJ2-1; V: TRBV28; CDR3: CASSSPGSGGYNEQFF
D: .; J: TRBJ2-1; V: TRBV7-3; CDR3: CASSSSPGNEQFF
D: TRBD1; J: TRBJ1-2; V: TRBV19; CDR3: CASSADRGANYGYTF
D: TRBD2; J: TRBJ2-2; V: TRBV4-1; CDR3: CASSQGRGGPTGELFF
D: .; J: TRBJ1-3; V: TRBV7-2; CDR3: CASSPVSLSGNTIYF
D: .; J: TRBJ2-1; V: TRBV5-1; CDR3: CASSLGGTTPDNEQFF
D: TRBD2; J: TRBJ2-5; V: TRBV7-8; CDR3: CASSLGRGSETQYF
D: TRBD1; J: TRBJ1-2; V: TRBV30; CDR3: CAWSPDRGTFGYTF